What follows describes a single TCR beta chain. Antigen specificity is unknown. This sample is drawn from a study of blood T cells in healthy people across ages. Trimming shortened V by 3 bases and J by 1 base, and 10 bases separated the two germline ends. The CDR3 has 14 amino acids. Germline V CDR1 and CDR2: SQVTM, ANQGSEA. General observations from the study: Long-lived and aged donors differed, with more naive CD4+ cells and higher diversity in the long-lived.

Together with a sample-barcoded 5' primer, a J-beta primer mix was included in a second PCR lasting about 7 to 12 cycles. Each cDNA molecule received a tag from a template-switch adaptor that had 12 random nucleotides. MiXCR was run by TCRdb on the 5' RACE reads, yielding one entry per CDR3 protein. The sample holds about a million distinct CDR3 sequences, roughly 50% seen once. The sequencing input was blood. This sequence was found in a woman aged 60 to 75 in good health. The chain uses TRBV29-1 and TRBJ2-1; D possibly matches TRBD1 or TRBD2 (5 bases each). CDR3 DNA: TGCAGCGTTGAGTCGGGGCGATCCTACAATGAGCAGTTCTTC. It yields the protein CSVESGRSYNEQFF.